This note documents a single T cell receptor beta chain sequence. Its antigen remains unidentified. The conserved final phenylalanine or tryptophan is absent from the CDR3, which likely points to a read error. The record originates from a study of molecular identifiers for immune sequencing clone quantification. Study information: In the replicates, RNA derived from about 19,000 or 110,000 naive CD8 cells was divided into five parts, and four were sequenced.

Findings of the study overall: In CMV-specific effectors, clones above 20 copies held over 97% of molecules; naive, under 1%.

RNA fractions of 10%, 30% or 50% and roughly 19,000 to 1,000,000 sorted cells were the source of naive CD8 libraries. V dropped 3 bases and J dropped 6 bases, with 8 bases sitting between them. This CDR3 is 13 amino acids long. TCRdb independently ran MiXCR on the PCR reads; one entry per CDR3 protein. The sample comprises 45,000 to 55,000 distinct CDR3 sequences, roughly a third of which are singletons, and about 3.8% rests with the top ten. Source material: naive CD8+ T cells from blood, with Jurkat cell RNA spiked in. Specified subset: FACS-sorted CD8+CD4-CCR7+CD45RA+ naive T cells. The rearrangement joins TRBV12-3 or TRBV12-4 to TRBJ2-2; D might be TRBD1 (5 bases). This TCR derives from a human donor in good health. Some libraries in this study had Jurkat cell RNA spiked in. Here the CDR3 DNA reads TGTGCCAGCAGTTTTAAGGGGCCCGGGGAGCTGTTTTAT. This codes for CASSFKGPGELFY.